This passage covers 5 T cell receptor beta chains from one sample sequenced in a study of identical twins. TCRdb analysed the 5' RACE reads with MiXCR anew, one entry per CDR3 protein. The repertoire includes 500,000 to 600,000 distinct CDR3 sequences, approximately 22% of them detected once, and around 1% sits in the top ten. The sample also formed part of further work on T cells expressing NK-cell markers.

Sequenced input: CD4+ T cells sorted from blood. These TCRs come from a woman aged 18 to 35 in good health.

This clonotype showed up just a few times. The V and J genes are TRBV27 and TRBJ2-3, with a weak D call TRBD2 (6 bases). CDR1 and CDR2 (germline): MNHEY, SMNVEV (reference sequence). CDR3 size: 17 residues. V lost 0 bases, J lost 6 bases, and 19 bases lay in between. The CDR3 loop reads CASSLSGGRGLRDTQYF. CDR3 nucleotide sequence: TGTGCCAGCAGTTTATCGGGGGGTAGAGGCCTCCGGGATACGCAGTATTTT.

The chain employs TRBV6-1 and TRBJ1-2, with D possibly matching TRBD1 (6 bases). Trimming cost V 5 bases and J 8 bases, with 21 bases left between them. The CDR3 is 15 residues long. CDR1 MNHNS and CDR2 SASEGT come from the germline V gene. CDR3 sequence: CASSQQGLPISGYTF. CDR3 sequence (DNA): TGTGCCAGCAGTCAACAGGGCCTCCCTATAAGCGGCTACACCTTC.

The rearrangement links TRBV10-3 to TRBJ2-1, with D perhaps matching TRBD2 (5 bases). V gave up 4 bases and J gave up 9 bases, with 7 bases separating them. The CDR3 runs to 11 residues. Germline CDR1 ENHRY, CDR2 SYGVKD. The CDR3 nucleotides are TGTGCCATCAGTGGTGGAGGTGAGCAGTTCTTC. It translates to CAISGGGEQFF.

The chain has TRBV12-3 or TRBV12-4 and TRBJ1-6; D not certain. This CDR3 has 13 residues. With 2 bases removed from V and 8 bases from J, the gap between germline ends came to 7 bases. The DNA for the CDR3 is TGTGCCAGCAGTTTACGACGAGATTCACCCCTCCACTTT. It translates to CASSLRRDSPLHF.

The chain has TRBV3-1 and TRBJ2-3; no clear D gene. CDR3 length: 14 residues. In germline, CDR1 is LGHDT, CDR2 YNNKEL (reference sequence). Trimming pared 0 bases from V and 6 bases from J, leaving 10 bases between. CDR3 nucleotides: TGTGCCAGCAGCCAAGAAGCCCACGCCGATACGCAGTATTTT. Translated: CASSQEAHADTQYF.